The 17 T cell receptor beta chains in this list originate from one sample, sequenced in a study of metastatic and nonmetastatic thyroid tumors. TCRdb reanalyzed the PCR reads via MiXCR. This sample has just over 20,000 clones, with 10% to 15% found just once. No patient had received any treatment before thyroid surgery. Sequencing used blood. These receptors were taken from a female donor with papillary thyroid cancer or a benign thyroid nodule (not recorded which). Some clones in this sample may be carry-over from other donors' samples.

This clone was observed at least ten times. The chain combines TRBV20-1 with TRBJ1-6; 7 bases are shared with TRBD1. Unmatched junction bases numbered 9, after V lost 6 bases and J lost 7 bases. Germline CDR1 DFQATT, CDR2 SNEGSKA (reference sequence). The CDR3 has 14 amino acids. The CDR3 DNA reads TGCAGTGCCAACAGACAGGGCTTAAATTCACCCCTCCACTTT. It is translated as CSANRQGLNSPLHF.

Notes on this clone: At one boundary the junction diverges from the germline segment, which might be a read error. J is TRBJ2-2 and V is TRBV5-6; no firm D call. The germline V gene has CDR1 SGHDT and CDR2 YYEEEE. This CDR3 contains 16 residues. Written as DNA, the CDR3 is TGTGCCAGCAGCTTGGTCACGCTGACGTTCACCGTGGAGCTGTTTTTT. Translation gives CASSLVTLTFTVELFF.

This clone has ten or more counts. This chain links TRBV6-1 with TRBJ1-1; TRBD1 matches at 8 bases. V shed 8 bases and J 4 bases; nucleotides not matched to a gene: 9. The CDR3 consists of 14 residues. The germline gives CDR1 MNHNS, CDR2 SASEGT. CDR3 bases: TGTGCCAGCGGGGGACGACAGGGGAGCACTGAAGCTTTCTTT. It encodes CASGGRQGSTEAFF.

This clone has at least ten counts. This chain links TRBV13 with TRBJ1-1, with D unclear. The CDR3 extends over 12 amino acids. CDR1 PRHDT and CDR2 FYEKMQ come from the germline V gene (reference sequence). Trimming took 8 bases from V and 1 from J, leaving 8 bases between them. Here the CDR3 DNA reads TGTGCCAGCGGACTTGCGAACACTGAAGCTTTCTTT. Translated, it gives CASGLANTEAFF.

There are many counts of this clone. This chain links TRBV29-1 with TRBJ1-3; 8 bases align to TRBD1. The germline V gene has CDR1 SQVTM and CDR2 ANQGSEA. The CDR3 length is 15 residues. V shed 4 bases, J shed 2 bases, and the junction held 7 bases outside the gene matches. The CDR3 DNA reads as TGCAGCGTTGCGGGGTCGGACAGGGCTGGAAACACCATATATTTT. Protein sequence: CSVAGSDRAGNTIYF.

This clone was detected ten times or more. The rearrangement links TRBV9 to TRBJ1-1, with D unclear. CDR3 length equals 16 residues. Germline CDR1 SGDLS, CDR2 YYNGEE. The V end lost 4 bases, the J end lost 3 bases, and 19 bases lay between the germline ends. CDR3 sequence reads: CASSSSRGPGDTEAFF. As DNA, the CDR3 is TGTGCCAGCAGCTCGAGTAGAGGCCCCGGGGACACTGAAGCTTTCTTT.

In its sample, this clone was seen many times. The rearrangement links TRBV6-4 to TRBJ2-1; either TRBD1 or TRBD2 may supply D (5 bases each). V shed 6 bases and J shed 5 bases, with 11 bases lying between them. This CDR3 spans 13 amino acids. Germline values: CDR1 MRHNA, CDR2 SNTAGT. In DNA form, the CDR3 reads TGTGCCAGCAGCCGGGACGACAACAATGAGCAGTTCTTC. Its protein product is CASSRDDNNEQFF.

The rearrangement links TRBV7-5 to TRBJ2-2; the table names TRBD2, a call not compared with the DNA. TRBV7-5 is a pseudogene segment. The length of the CDR3 is 20 residues. The CDR3 region has the DNA TGTGCCACCCGGGAGCCGCCACTCCGGGGAACTAGCGGGAGTAACGGGGAGCTGTTTTTT. Protein: CATREPPLRGTSGSNGELFF.

As regards this clone: At one of its ends the junction is not consistent with the germline gene, which may arise from a read error. The rearrangement joins TRBV11-1 to TRBJ2-3, with D tentatively TRBD2 (6 bases). This CDR3 has 15 residues. From germline, CDR1 is SGHAT and CDR2 FQDESV (reference sequence). CDR3 in amino acids: CASSPTALARDTQYF. The CDR3 coding sequence is TGTGCCAGCAGCCCGACGGCACTAGCACGGGATACACAGTATTTT.

Notes on this clone: The germline gene is not matched at one end of the junction; a read error may be the cause. This sequence joins TRBV6-5 and TRBJ1-3; unclear D gene. Germline CDR1 reads MNHEY; CDR2 reads SVGAGI. The CDR3 sequence is 15 residues long. DNA of the CDR3: TGTGCCAGCAGTTACTCCCCTAGATCTGTAAACACCATATATTTT. Amino acids: CASSYSPRSVNTIYF.

This clone was counted ten times or more. CDR3 sequence: CASSPRRPYEQYF. The CDR3 DNA is TGTGCCAGCAGCCCCAGGAGACCCTACGAGCAGTACTTC. The chain carries TRBV7-6 and TRBJ2-7; no reliable D call. V shed 5 bases and J shed 2 bases, with 10 bases lying between them. The CDR3 covers 13 residues. Per the germline V gene, CDR1 is SGHVS and CDR2 is FNYEAQ.

Sample share makes this clone medium-sized. This rearrangement joins TRBV6-2 or TRBV6-3 to TRBJ1-2; 7 positions match TRBD1. Germline CDR1 reads MNHEY; CDR2 reads SVGEGT. The CDR3 is made up of 13 amino acids. V trimming: 7 bases; J trimming: 4 bases; junction bases outside the gene matches: 6. The CDR3 region is CASTRDSSYGYTF. DNA for the CDR3: TGTGCCAGCACCCGGGACAGCAGCTATGGCTACACCTTC.

The sample holds many counts of this clone. CDR3 nucleotides: TGTGCCAGCAGTGACCCTTCTCTGGGACGAGGAAATGAAAAACTGTTTTTT. Its translation: CASSDPSLGRGNEKLFF. This chain joins TRBV25-1 and TRBJ1-4; tentative D call: TRBD1 (5 bases). This CDR3 has 17 residues. The germline CDR1 and CDR2 sequences are MGHDK and SYGVNS. The germline V and J ends were trimmed by 3 bases and 5 bases, with 19 bases remaining between them.

This clone was seen repeatedly, ten times or more. The genes are TRBV6-1 and TRBJ2-5; D is perhaps TRBD2 (6 bases). The CDR3 sequence is 16 residues long. Germline V CDR1 and CDR2: MNHNS, SASEGT. Trimming took off 4 bases at V and 4 bases at J, with 19 bases between the two ends. CDR3 bases: TGTGCCAGCAGTGCATTCCGGGGGACTCCCCTAGAGACCCAGTACTTC. Its translation is CASSAFRGTPLETQYF.

This clone was observed many times. A much larger clone lies a single base off, so this may be a read error. The chain is built from TRBV6-2 or TRBV6-3 and TRBJ2-3; D gene ambiguous. Germline assignment: CDR1 MNHEY and CDR2 SVGEGT. This CDR3 comprises 13 residues. V was pared by 4 bases and J by 8 bases, with 13 bases between. CDR3 in amino acids: CASSSPLIGTQYF. The CDR3 DNA reads TGTGCCAGCAGTTCCCCATTAATCGGTACGCAGTATTTT.

This clone qualifies as medium-sized. The chain joins TRBV6-1 to TRBJ1-3, with D possibly TRBD1 on 5 matching bases. The CDR3 contains 14 residues. Germline V gives CDR1 MNHNS, CDR2 SASEGT. V lost 5 bases to trimming and J lost 9 bases, with 17 bases between them. The DNA of the CDR3 is TGTGCCAGCAGTTCCGGGACGGGGTACGCCACCATATATTTT. This codes for CASSSGTGYATIYF.

This clone has ten or more counts. V is TRBV9 and J is TRBJ1-1, with D perhaps TRBD1 (6 bases). V lost 4 bases and J lost 1, with 11 bases in between. CDR3 length: 14 residues. Germline V CDR1 and CDR2: SGDLS, YYNGEE. In DNA, the CDR3 is TGTGCCAGCAGCCCAACGGGACAGAACACTGAAGCTTTCTTT. Amino acids: CASSPTGQNTEAFF.